Below, 9 T cell receptor beta chains from the same sample are listed, as sequenced in a study of T-cell reconstitution after alpha-beta-depleted transplantation in children listed by TCRdb under 2016. The treatment or condition tag for this specimen amounts to: allogeneic hematopoietic cell transplantation with graft depleted of TCRalphabeta T cells and CD19 B cells. The library relied on PCR. Instrument on record: Illumina HiSeq 2500. Molecular barcoding was employed in the preparation of TCR libraries, with unique molecular identifiers being used to normalize TCRbeta repertoire quantification. TCRdb ran its own pipeline on the public reads, namely fastp trimming at Q25 and MiXCR clone calling, and kept in-frame beta chains. Under each unique CDR3 protein, matching rows form one entry showing the most common genes and DNA. This sample gives 600,000 to 800,000 distinct CDR3 sequences in total; around 13% of them show up just once. In total, the top ten clones hold about 0.77% of the sample.

The source was PBMCs, collected before TCRalphabeta/CD19-depleted stem cell transplant. These receptors were collected from a girl aged 2 to 9 with congenital amegakaryocytic thrombocytopenia, due to receive a stem cell transplant.

This clonotype was observed at least ten times. The chain uses TRBV7-2 and TRBJ1-2, with TRBD1 matching 7 bases. Trimming at V came to 1 base and at J to 7 bases, leaving 12 bases not matched to a gene. This CDR3 has 16 amino acids. The germline gives CDR1 SGHTA, CDR2 FQGNSA. As DNA, the CDR3 is TGTGCCAGCAGCTTAGTGATCAGGACAGGTTATTTTGGCTACACCTTC. Translation: CASSLVIRTGYFGYTF. Together with reference TRBV7-2 and TRBJ1-2, the CDR3 gives the full variable domain: GAGVSQSPSNKVTEKGKDVELRCDPISGHTALYWYRQSLGQGLEFLIYFQGNSAPDKSGLPSDRFSAERTGGSVSTLTIQRTQQEDSAVYLCASSLVIRTGYFGYTFGSGTRLTVV.

This clonotype was picked up a small number of times. CDR3 amino acids: CSASISENQPQHF. In DNA, the CDR3 is TGCAGTGCTAGTATTAGTGAAAATCAGCCCCAGCATTTT. The chain uses TRBV20-1 and TRBJ1-5; D remains ambiguous. The CDR3 extends over 13 amino acids. Germline values: CDR1 DFQATT, CDR2 SNEGSKA (reference sequence). V gave up 3 bases and J gave up 4 bases, with 10 bases separating them.

This clonotype was recorded at least ten times. The gene calls are TRBV20-1 and TRBJ2-3; 7 bases agree with TRBD2. The V and J ends lost 5 bases and 1 base, in that order; junction bases with no gene match: 6. This CDR3 contains 14 residues. The germline gives CDR1 DFQATT, CDR2 SNEGSKA (reference sequence). The CDR3 protein is CSAVQAGRTDTQYF. In DNA form, the CDR3 reads TGCAGTGCTGTCCAAGCGGGGCGCACAGATACGCAGTATTTT.

The chain has TRBV4-2 and TRBJ2-1; D call uncertain. This CDR3 region has 15 residues. CDR1 is LGHNA and CDR2 is YNFKEQ in the germline V gene. Trimming pared 0 bases from V and 12 bases from J, leaving 18 bases between. In nucleotides, the CDR3 is TGTGCCAGCAGCCAAGAGTCCCTCTCTAGTATCGGGCAGTTCTTC. Protein sequence: CASSQESLSSIGQFF.

The count of this clonotype is one. This chain joins TRBV7-6 and TRBJ2-3; TRBD2 agrees at 11 bases. V dropped 5 bases and J dropped 6; count of bases not matched to a gene: 7. Per the germline V gene, CDR1 is SGHVS and CDR2 is FNYEAQ. The CDR3 is 15 amino acids. The DNA of the CDR3 is TGTGCCAGCAGCCGGAGTAGCGGGAGGGTGGATACGCAGTATTTT. Protein product: CASSRSSGRVDTQYF. Using reference TRBV7-6 and TRBJ2-3 for the parts outside the CDR3, the full variable domain is GAGVSQSPRYKVTKRGQDVALRCDPISGHVSLYWYRQALGQGPEFLTYFNYEAQQDKSGLPNDRFSAERPEGSISTLTIQRTEQRDSAMYRCASSRSSGRVDTQYFGPGTRLTVL.

About this clonotype itself: Given a much more abundant clone one base away, this may be a read error. The CDR3 does not end in the conserved phenylalanine or tryptophan, so this is likely a read error. This chain uses TRBV6-2 or TRBV6-3 with TRBJ1-1; the match to TRBD1 covers 7 bases. This CDR3 is built from 15 residues. V shed 5 bases, J shed 5 bases, and the junction held 11 bases outside the gene matches. Germline CDR1 is MNHEY and CDR2 is SVGEGT. CDR3 sequence: CASSPILTGLTEAFL. The CDR3 bases are TGTGCCAGCAGTCCTATCCTGACAGGGCTAACTGAAGCTTTCTTA.

The chain uses TRBV25-1 and TRBJ1-1; no reliable D call. The germline gives CDR1 MGHDK, CDR2 SYGVNS. The CDR3 covers 16 residues. V was cut by 5 bases and J by 0 bases, with 16 bases left in between. The CDR3 nucleotides read TGTGCCAGCAGTCCCTTGGGTCCGGGAGTGAACACTGAAGCTTTCTTT. Amino acids: CASSPLGPGVNTEAFF.

Note on this clonotype: A read error is likely, as this CDR3 ends without the conserved phenylalanine or tryptophan. This chain connects TRBV12-3 or TRBV12-4 to TRBJ2-3; D may correspond to TRBD1 or TRBD2 (5 bases each). The V end lost 5 bases, the J end lost 6 bases, and 9 bases lay between the germline ends. The CDR3 has 12 residues. The CDR3 nucleotides are TGTGCCAGCAGTAGGGGAGCCGATACGCAGTATTAT. Protein sequence: CASSRGADTQYY.

In its sample, this clonotype was seen many times. V and J are TRBV29-1 and TRBJ2-1; maybe TRBD2 (6 bases). The CDR3 runs to 14 residues. Germline-derived CDR1 and CDR2 are SQVTM and ANQGSEA. Trimming stripped 8 bases from V and 4 bases from J, with 18 bases between. This chain's CDR3 is CSLRTGEKYNEQFF. DNA of the CDR3: TGCAGCCTCAGGACGGGGGAAAAATACAATGAGCAGTTCTTC.